Sequencing of this TCR beta chain was carried out in a study of blood T cells in healthy people across ages. Points from the study as a whole: Greater diversity and more naive CD4+ cells were seen in long-lived donors than in aged donors.

The table lists this clonotype with a few counts. Its specificity is not known. A second PCR of roughly 7 to 11 cycles used a sample-barcoded 5' primer and a J-beta primer mix. TCRdb called the 5' RACE reads again in MiXCR, with one record for every CDR3 protein. Of 600,000 to 850,000 distinct CDR3 sequences in the sample, about 42% were seen once. The V gene's germline CDR1 is SGHAT and CDR2 FQNNGV. The CDR3 has 15 amino acids. The ends lost 5 bases at V and 5 bases at J; junction bases unmatched: 9. Isolation per sample recovered at least 7 million PBMCs. Total RNA was isolated from each sample in quantities of at least 5.5 micrograms.

Specimen: blood. V and J are TRBV11-2 and TRBJ2-5, with 9 bases lining up with TRBD2. The TCR originated in a woman aged 60-75 years in good health. CDR3 sequence: CASSPIAGVRETQYF. CDR3 nucleotide sequence: TGTGCCAGCAGCCCGATAGCGGGAGTACGTGAGACCCAGTACTTC.